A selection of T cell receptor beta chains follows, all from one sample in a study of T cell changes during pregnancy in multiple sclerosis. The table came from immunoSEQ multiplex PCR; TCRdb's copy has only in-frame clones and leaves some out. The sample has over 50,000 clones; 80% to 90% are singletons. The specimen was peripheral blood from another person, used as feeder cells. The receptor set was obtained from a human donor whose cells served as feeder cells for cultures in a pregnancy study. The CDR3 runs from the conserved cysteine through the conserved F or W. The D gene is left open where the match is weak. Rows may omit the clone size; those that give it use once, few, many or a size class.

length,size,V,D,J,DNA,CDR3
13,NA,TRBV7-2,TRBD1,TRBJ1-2,TGTGCCAGCAGTTCGGACAGGCGGAATGGCTACACCTTC,CASSSDRRNGYTF
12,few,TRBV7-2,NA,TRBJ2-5,TGTGCCAGCAGCCCCCACGGAGAGACCCAGTACTTC,CASSPHGETQYF
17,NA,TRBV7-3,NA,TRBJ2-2,TGTGCCAGCAGATCCCCCCCTGGAGGGAAAAACACCGGGGAGCTGTTTTTT,CASRSPPGGKNTGELFF
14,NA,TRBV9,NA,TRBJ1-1,TGTGCCAGCAGCTTACAGGGTTTGAACACTGAAGCTTTCTTT,CASSLQGLNTEAFF
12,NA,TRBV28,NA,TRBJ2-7,TGTGCCAATGGACCTCCGGAGGGCGAGCAGTACTTC,CANGPPEGEQYF
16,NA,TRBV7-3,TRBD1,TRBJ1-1,TGTGCCAGCAGCCATAGAGGGGGCAAAGTGAACACTGAAGCTTTCTTT,CASSHRGGKVNTEAFF
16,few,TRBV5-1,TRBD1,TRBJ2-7,TGCGCCAGCAGCCTTCTAGGACAGGCCAGCTCCTACGAGCAGTACTTC,CASSLLGQASSYEQYF
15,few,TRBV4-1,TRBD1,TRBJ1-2,TGCGCCAGCAGCCAAGCTGGGGGACAGGGTCGTGGCTACACCTTC,CASSQAGGQGRGYTF
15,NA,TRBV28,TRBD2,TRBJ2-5,TGTGCCAGCAGTTTAGCGGGTGCGGGGGAAGAGACCCAGTACTTC,CASSLAGAGEETQYF
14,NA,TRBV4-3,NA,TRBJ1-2,TGCGCCAGCAGCCAAAGGGAGGGACCATTTGGCTACACCTTC,CASSQREGPFGYTF
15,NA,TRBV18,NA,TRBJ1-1,TGTGCCAGCTCACTCCCTAAGATCAAGAACACTGAAGCTTTCTTT,CASSLPKIKNTEAFF
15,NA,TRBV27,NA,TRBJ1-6,TGTGCCAGCAGTCCAGGGAGCTCCTATAATTCACCCCTCCACTTT,CASSPGSSYNSPLHF
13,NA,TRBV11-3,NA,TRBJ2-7,TGTGCCAGCAGCGCCCGGACCGCCTACGAGCAGTACTTC,CASSARTAYEQYF
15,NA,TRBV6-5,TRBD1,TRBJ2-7,TGTGCCAGCACCAGGGGACAGGGGCAATCCTACGAGCAGTACTTC,CASTRGQGQSYEQYF
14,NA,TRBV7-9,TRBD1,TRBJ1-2,TGTGCCAGCAGCCTACCGACAGGGGGCAATGGCTACACCTTC,CASSLPTGGNGYTF
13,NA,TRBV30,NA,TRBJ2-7,TGTGCCTGGAGTCCGACCGGCAGTGCCGTGCAGTACTTC,CAWSPTGSAVQYF
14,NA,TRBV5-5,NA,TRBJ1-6,TGTGCCAGCAGCTTGGGGGAGGGTAATTCACCCCTCCACTTT,CASSLGEGNSPLHF
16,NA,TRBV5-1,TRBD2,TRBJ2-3,TGCGCCAGCAGCGCCGGACTAGCGGGGACCACAGATACGCAGTATTTT,CASSAGLAGTTDTQYF